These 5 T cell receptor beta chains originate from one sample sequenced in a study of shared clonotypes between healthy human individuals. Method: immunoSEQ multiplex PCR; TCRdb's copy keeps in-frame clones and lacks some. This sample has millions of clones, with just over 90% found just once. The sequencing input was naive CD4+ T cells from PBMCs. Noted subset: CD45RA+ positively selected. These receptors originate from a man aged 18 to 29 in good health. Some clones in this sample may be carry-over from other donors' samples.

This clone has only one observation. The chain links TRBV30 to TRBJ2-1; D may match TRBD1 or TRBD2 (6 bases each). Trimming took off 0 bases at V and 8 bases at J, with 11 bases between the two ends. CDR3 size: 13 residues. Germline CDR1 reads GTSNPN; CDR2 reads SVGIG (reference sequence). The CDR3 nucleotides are TGTGCCTGGAGTGTACAGGGAGGCGATGAGCAGTTCTTC. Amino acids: CAWSVQGGDEQFF.

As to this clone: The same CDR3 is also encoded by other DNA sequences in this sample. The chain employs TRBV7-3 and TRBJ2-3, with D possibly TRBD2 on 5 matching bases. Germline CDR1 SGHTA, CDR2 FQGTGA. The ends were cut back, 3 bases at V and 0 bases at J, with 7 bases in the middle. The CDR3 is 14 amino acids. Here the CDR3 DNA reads TGTGCCAGCAGCTTCCTAGCAAGCACAGATACGCAGTATTTT. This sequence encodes CASSFLASTDTQYF.

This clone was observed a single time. The CDR3 DNA sequence: TGTGCCAGTAGTCCCCGTTCCAATGCTCCCGATGAGCAGTTCTTC. Amino acids: CASSPRSNAPDEQFF. V usage is TRBV19 and J usage is TRBJ2-1; D is unclear. The length of the CDR3 is 15 residues. Germline V lookup: CDR1 LNHDA, CDR2 SQIVND (reference sequence). V was shortened by 5 bases and J by 8 bases, with 19 bases between the two germline ends.

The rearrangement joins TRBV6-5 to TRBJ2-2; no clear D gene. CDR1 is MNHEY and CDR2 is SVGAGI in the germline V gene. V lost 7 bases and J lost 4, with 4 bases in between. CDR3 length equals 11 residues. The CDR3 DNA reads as TGTGCCAGCATGAGCACCGGGGAGCTGTTTTTT. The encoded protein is CASMSTGELFF.

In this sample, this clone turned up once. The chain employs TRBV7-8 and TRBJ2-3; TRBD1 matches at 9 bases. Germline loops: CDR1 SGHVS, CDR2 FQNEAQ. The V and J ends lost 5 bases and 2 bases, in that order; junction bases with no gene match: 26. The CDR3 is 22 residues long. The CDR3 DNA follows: TGTGCCAGCAGCCCCTCAAGGCCGTTGGTAGCGACAGGGGGGAGGTTCACAGATACGCAGTATTTT. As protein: CASSPSRPLVATGGRFTDTQYF.